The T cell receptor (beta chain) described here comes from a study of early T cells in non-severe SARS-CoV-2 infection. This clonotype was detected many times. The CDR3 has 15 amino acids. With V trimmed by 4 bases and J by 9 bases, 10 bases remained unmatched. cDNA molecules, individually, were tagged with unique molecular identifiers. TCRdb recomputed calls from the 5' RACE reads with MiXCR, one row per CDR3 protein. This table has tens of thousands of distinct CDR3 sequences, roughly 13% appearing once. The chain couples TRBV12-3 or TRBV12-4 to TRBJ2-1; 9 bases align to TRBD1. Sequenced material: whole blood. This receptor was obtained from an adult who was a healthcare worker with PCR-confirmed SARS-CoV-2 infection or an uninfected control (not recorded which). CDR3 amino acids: CASSSSPGQGGEQFF. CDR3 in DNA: TGTGCCAGCAGTTCTAGCCCGGGACAGGGAGGTGAGCAGTTCTTC.